The 13 T cell receptor beta chains below come from one sample, sequenced in a study of T cell repertoires in cytomegalovirus infection. No antigen has been identified for these receptors. TCRdb itself ran the reads through MiXCR, one entry per CDR3 protein. The repertoire holds about 310,000 distinct CDR3 sequences, with 25% as singletons. Sequenced here: cultured PBMCs, sampled from culture after CMV antigen stimulation. The source of these receptors is a human donor in good health (CMV status not recorded). Some clones in this sample may be carry-over from other donors' samples.

The chain couples TRBV29-1 to TRBJ2-5; 7 positions agree with TRBD1. CDR3 length equals 15 residues. The V segment lost 5 bases and the J segment 4 bases; nucleotides outside the gene matches: 13. CDR1 is SQVTM and CDR2 is ANQGSEA in the germline V gene. As DNA, the CDR3 is TGCAGCGTTAACGCAGGGACAGCAATTCTAGAGACCCAGTACTTC. Amino acid sequence: CSVNAGTAILETQYF.

This clonotype was counted only a few times. The V gene is TRBV4-1, the J gene TRBJ1-2; the D is unclear. V was trimmed by 2 bases and J by 5 bases, leaving 12 bases between them. The CDR3 extends over 14 amino acids. CDR1 and CDR2 (germline): MGHRA, YSYEKL. The CDR3 nucleotides read TGCGCCAGCAGCCAACAATCTGGAGGATATGGCTACACCTTC. It is translated as CASSQQSGGYGYTF.

The chain links TRBV7-2 to TRBJ2-7, with D perhaps TRBD2 (5 bases). CDR1 and CDR2 from the germline V gene are SGHTA and FQGNSA. V dropped 6 bases and J dropped 7 bases, with 16 bases sitting between them. The CDR3 totals 13 residues. The CDR3 reads CASSPDYFKEQYF. The CDR3 coding sequence is TGTGCCAGCAGTCCCGACTATTTTAAGGAGCAGTACTTC. Using reference TRBV7-2 and TRBJ2-7 for the parts outside the CDR3, the full variable domain is GAGVSQSPSNKVTEKGKDVELRCDPISGHTALYWYRQSLGQGLEFLIYFQGNSAPDKSGLPSDRFSAERTGGSVSTLTIQRTQQEDSAVYLCASSPDYFKEQYFGPGTRLTVT.

CDR3 sequence: CASSLGFGAFKQFF. The CDR3, as DNA: TGTGCCAGCAGCTTAGGGTTCGGTGCTTTCAAACAGTTCTTC. The chain employs TRBV7-3 and TRBJ2-1; D is unclear. Germline CDR1 is SGHTA and CDR2 is FQGTGA. The length of the CDR3 is 14 residues. The ends were cut back, 2 bases at V and 13 bases at J, with 18 bases in the middle.

The chain recombines TRBV4-1 with TRBJ2-1, with TRBD2 matching over 8 bases. CDR1 and CDR2 (germline): MGHRA, YSYEKL. The CDR3 is made up of 16 amino acids. V lost 3 bases to trimming and J lost 2 bases; unmatched junction nucleotides: 6. In nucleotides, the CDR3 is TGCGCCAGCAGCCAGCGACTAGCGCTGGCCTACAATGAGCAGTTCTTC. Its protein product is CASSQRLALAYNEQFF.

This clonotype was picked up many times. The J gene is TRBJ1-1, the V gene TRBV5-6; D may be TRBD1 (5 bases). Trimming shortened V by 3 bases and J by 3 bases, and 15 bases separated the two germline ends. The CDR3 extends over 15 amino acids. Germline V lookup: CDR1 SGHDT, CDR2 YYEEEE. CDR3 coding DNA: TGTGCCAGCAGCTCGACGTGGCAGGGTGACACTGAAGCTTTCTTT. Translation gives CASSSTWQGDTEAFF.

CDR3 sequence (DNA): TGTGCCAGCAGTTCCAGGGGTTCCGGGGAGCTGTTTTTT. Translated, it gives CASSSRGSGELFF. The chain links TRBV12-3 or TRBV12-4 to TRBJ2-2; D may be TRBD1 (6 bases). The CDR3 sequence is 13 residues long. V gave up 4 bases and J gave up 6 bases, with 9 bases separating them.

This clonotype was picked up a small number of times. CDR3 in amino acids: CASSLGRYEQGRQYV. The DNA for the CDR3 is TGTGCCAGCAGTTTGGGGCGGTACGAGCAAGGACGGCAGTACGTC. The rearrangement uses TRBV6-2 or TRBV6-3 and TRBJ2-7; D may be TRBD1 (5 bases). V was shortened by 4 bases and J by 9 bases, with 22 bases between the two germline ends. CDR1 and CDR2 from the germline V gene are MNHEY and SVGEGT. The CDR3 is 15 residues long.

This clonotype has only a few counts. The V and J genes are TRBV28 and TRBJ1-4; tentatively, D is TRBD1 (6 bases). This CDR3 comprises 16 residues. Germline V CDR1 and CDR2: MDHEN, SYDVKM. Trimming shortened V by 2 bases and J by 8 bases, and 18 bases separated the two germline ends. CDR3: CASSLTTYREGEKLFF. The CDR3 nucleotides read TGTGCCAGCAGTTTAACGACCTACAGGGAGGGGGAAAAACTGTTTTTT.

This clonotype came up many times. The chain is built from TRBV7-2 and TRBJ2-3; 9 nucleotides match TRBD2. V was clipped by 5 bases and J by 1 base; unmatched bases: 7. This CDR3 spans 16 amino acids. Germline-derived CDR1 and CDR2 are SGHTA and FQGNSA. As DNA, the CDR3 is TGTGCCAGCAGCCCACTGGTAGCGGGAGGCACAGATACGCAGTATTTT. Translation: CASSPLVAGGTDTQYF.

This clonotype was seen at least ten times. The chain uses TRBV7-2 and TRBJ2-2, with D maybe TRBD2 (6 bases). The germline V gene encodes CDR1 SGHTA and CDR2 FQGNSA. V was clipped by 0 bases and J by 5 bases, with 13 bases between them. This CDR3 spans 16 amino acids. CDR3 loop: CASSLARGLRTGELFF. CDR3 nucleotide sequence: TGTGCCAGCAGCTTAGCGCGAGGACTAAGAACCGGGGAGCTGTTTTTT.

This clonotype was counted between two and nine times. This chain joins TRBV7-2 and TRBJ2-3; 7 positions match TRBD2. The CDR3 is made up of 15 amino acids. The germline V gene encodes CDR1 SGHTA and CDR2 FQGNSA. J was trimmed by 4 bases and V by 4 bases; bases with no gene match: 8. CDR3 region: CASSSGLVVADTQYF. In nucleotides, the CDR3 is TGTGCCAGCAGCTCCGGACTAGTGGTAGCAGATACGCAGTATTTT.

The genes are TRBV2 and TRBJ2-1; D is unresolved. Germline-derived CDR1 and CDR2 are SNHLY and FYNNEI. The CDR3 spans 13 residues. Trimming shortened V by 7 bases and J by 5 bases, and 12 bases separated the two germline ends. In nucleotides, the CDR3 is TGTGCCAGCACCGTATTTAGAAACAATGAGCAGTTCTTC. This translates into CASTVFRNNEQFF.